This T cell receptor (beta chain) came from a study of alternative splicing in chronic myeloid leukemia remission (dated by TCRdb to about 2020). In terms of the full investigation: Remission specimens from the trials were collected at major or complete molecular response, at 12 or 24 months of TKI therapy. RNA sequencing was used to profile peripheral blood taken from chronic-phase CML patients both at diagnosis and at remission, and those profiles were then compared against healthy donors. The French Persistem study supplied nine CML samples, of which seven were diagnostic and two were matched remission samples. The RESIST (imatinib), ENESTxtnd (nilotinib) and PINNACLE (nilotinib plus pegylated interferon) trials supplied 8 or 9 diagnostic specimens along with matched remission specimens. Trizol was used to extract total RNA from peripheral blood mononuclear cells of diagnosis, remission and control samples. Median ages of roughly 49 years at diagnosis, 56 to 60 at remission and roughly 39 for healthy controls were recorded. Trial diagnostic specimens were total leukocytes from peripheral blood collected in EDTA. In terms of female/male counts, the diagnosis samples were 11/5, the remission samples were 8/3 and the controls were 2/4.

Explained via the paper, the time point label denotes: major or complete molecular response after front-line TKI therapy. Sixteen CML patients made up the patient cohort, and matched post-remission samples were retrieved for a subset of those patients. The CDR3 measures 20 amino acids from cysteine to phenylalanine. This entry has no DNA. From the germline V gene (reference sequence), CDR1 is LGHDT and CDR2 is YNNKEL. As to this clonotype: Its cognate antigen has yet to be identified.

Findings and caveats that apply to the study as a whole: At remission, blood cell composition had been reconfigured so that it resembled normal controls enriched in lymphoid cells. Blood cell composition varied strongly between timepoints, moving from enrichment of myeloid progenitors at diagnosis to enrichment of mature lymphoid cells at remission.

Library preparation used bulk RNA-seq. The TruSeq Stranded RNA sample prep kit was used to generate libraries of poly-A-enriched mRNA from an input of 1 ug total RNA. Every sample was sequenced in triplicate, with paired-end sequencing run on a HiSeq 2500. Each mate in the RNA-seq data had a read length of 125 nucleotides. Regarding the original processing steps: After trimming, reads were aligned to hg38 using STAR v2.7, and quality control was handled by FASTQC, RSeQC and multiqc. Salmon 0.14.1 was used to quantify gene expression levels as transcripts per million (TPM). Principal component analysis suggested that trial, library batch, sequencing batch, treatment regimen and sex did not drive transcriptomic profiles. TCRdb reprocessed the reads; each CDR3 protein sequence makes one entry, and DNA is unavailable. These V and J calls derive from TCRdb rather than the authors' analysis. In all, the sample holds about 560 distinct CDR3 sequences, and around 96% of those were seen once. The ten most abundant clones make up more than 5.5% of the sample.

The receptor chain draws on TRBV3-1 and TRBJ1-3. The sequencing used PBMCs or total blood leukocytes (not recorded which), collected during remission. This clonotype was obtained from an adult with chronic myeloid leukemia. The CDR3 reads as follows: CASSSSRDTARFNSGNTIYF.